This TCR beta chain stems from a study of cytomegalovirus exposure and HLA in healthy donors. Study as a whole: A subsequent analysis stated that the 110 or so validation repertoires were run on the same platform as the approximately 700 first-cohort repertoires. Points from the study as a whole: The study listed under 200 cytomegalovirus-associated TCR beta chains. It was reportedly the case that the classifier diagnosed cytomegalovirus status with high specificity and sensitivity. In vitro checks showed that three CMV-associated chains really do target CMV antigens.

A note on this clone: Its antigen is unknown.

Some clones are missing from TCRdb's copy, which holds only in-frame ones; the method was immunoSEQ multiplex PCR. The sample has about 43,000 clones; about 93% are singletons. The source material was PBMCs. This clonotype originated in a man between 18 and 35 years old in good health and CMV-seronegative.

CDR3 sequence reads: CASSRWDRSNTEAFF. CDR3 DNA sequence: TGTGCCAGCAGCCGTTGGGACAGATCTAACACTGAAGCTTTCTTT. The chain links TRBV14 to TRBJ1-1, with TRBD1 matching 7 bases. Germline-derived CDR1 and CDR2 are SGHDN and FVKESK. Trimming took 4 bases from V and 2 from J; bases not matched to a gene: 7. The CDR3 contains 15 residues.